Shown below are 18 T cell receptor beta chains from a single sample sequenced in a study of blood T cell repertoires in COVID-19. Profiled with immunoSEQ multiplex PCR; TCRdb holds only in-frame clones, not every one. The top ten clones hold 5.2% of a sample with some 200,000 clones, 82% of them seen once. Source material: peripheral blood. The receptors stem from a woman in her sixties or seventies with COVID-19, enrolled during active disease.

This clone is a singleton in its sample. Here the CDR3 reads CASSQAGGPVSGANVLTF. In nucleotides, the CDR3 is TGTGCCAGCAGCCAAGCGGGAGGGCCGGTATCTGGGGCCAACGTCCTGACTTTC. The J gene is TRBJ2-6, the V gene TRBV7-9, with 10 bases matching TRBD2. The V gene's germline CDR1 is SEHNR and CDR2 FQNEAQ (reference sequence). J gave up 1 base and V 5 bases, and 8 bases lay outside the gene matches. CDR3 length: 18 amino acids.

The chain couples TRBV5-4 to TRBJ2-3; D possibly corresponds to TRBD2 (6 bases). CDR3 size: 17 residues. Trimming took off 4 bases at V and 4 bases at J, with 22 bases between the two ends. The germline V gene has CDR1 SGHNT and CDR2 YYREEE (reference sequence). The CDR3 nucleotides read TGTGCCAGCAGCCCCGGGGGTGTGCGGGGTCGGGCAGATACGCAGTATTTT. Translated, it gives CASSPGGVRGRADTQYF.

J is TRBJ1-2 and V is TRBV5-6; unclear D gene. V dropped 2 bases and J dropped 5 bases, with 13 bases sitting between them. Germline CDR1 SGHDT, CDR2 YYEEEE. CDR3 length equals 14 residues. DNA of the CDR3: TGTGCCAGCAGCTTTGGGTCAACGGGGTATGGCTACACCTTC. Encoded protein: CASSFGSTGYGYTF.

This clone was detected only once. The chain employs TRBV29-1 and TRBJ2-7; 11 bases map to TRBD1. CDR3 length equals 13 residues. V lost 7 bases and J lost 5; bases outside the gene matches: 7. Germline lookup yields CDR1 SQVTM and CDR2 ANQGSEA. CDR3 amino acids: CSAGQGAMNEQYF. The CDR3 nucleotides are TGCAGCGCTGGACAGGGGGCGATGAACGAGCAGTACTTC.

This chain connects TRBV2 to TRBJ1-5; D may be TRBD1 (5 bases). Germline V gene sequence: CDR1 SNHLY, CDR2 FYNNEI. This CDR3 contains 13 residues. V lost 6 bases and J 3 bases, leaving 9 bases between the germline ends. The CDR3 bases are TGTGCCAGCAGCGCAGGGTACAATCAGCCCCAGCATTTT. Its protein product is CASSAGYNQPQHF.

CDR3 amino acids: CASSYSPSGPTYEQYF. The CDR3 region has the DNA TGTGCCAGCAGTTATAGCCCCAGCGGACCCACCTACGAGCAGTACTTC. The genes are TRBV6-5 and TRBJ2-7; possibly TRBD2 for D (5 bases). The V end was cut by 3 bases, the J end by 2 bases, with 17 bases between. The germline V gene has CDR1 MNHEY and CDR2 SVGAGI. The CDR3 has 16 residues.

The V and J genes are TRBV7-2 and TRBJ2-3; TRBD1 matches at 8 bases. In germline, CDR1 is SGHTA, CDR2 FQGNSA. This CDR3 spans 16 amino acids. V shed 4 bases and J 4 bases; nucleotides not matched to a gene: 10. This chain's CDR3 is CASSSAPGGASDTQYF. CDR3 coding DNA: TGTGCCAGCAGCTCCGCCCCAGGGGGCGCGTCAGATACGCAGTATTTT. The whole variable domain, filled in from reference TRBV7-2 and TRBJ2-3, reads GAGVSQSPSNKVTEKGKDVELRCDPISGHTALYWYRQSLGQGLEFLIYFQGNSAPDKSGLPSDRFSAERTGGSVSTLTIQRTQQEDSAVYLCASSSAPGGASDTQYFGPGTRLTVL.

The chain joins TRBV3-1 (or the pseudogene TRBV3-2) to TRBJ1-1, with D unclear. This CDR3 is 11 amino acids long. The germline V gene encodes CDR1 LGHDT and CDR2 YNNKEL (reference sequence). V lost 4 bases and J lost 9, with 9 bases in between. CDR3 amino acids: CASSRAGQAFF. DNA for the CDR3: TGTGCCAGCAGCCGCGCAGGCCAAGCTTTCTTT.

V and J are TRBV6-6 and TRBJ2-2; the D gene is possibly TRBD2 (5 bases). Trimming removed 6 bases from V and 6 bases from J, with 8 bases in between. Per the germline V gene, CDR1 is MNHNY and CDR2 is SVGAGI (reference sequence). The CDR3 length is 12 residues. Here the CDR3 reads CASSLSAGELFF. The DNA for the CDR3 is TGTGCCAGCAGCCTTAGCGCCGGGGAGCTGTTTTTT.

The chain uses TRBV7-2 and TRBJ2-7; a possible D gene is TRBD1 (5 bases). CDR1 SGHTA and CDR2 FQGNSA come from the germline V gene. Trimming cost V 2 bases and J 1 base, with 12 bases left between them. The CDR3 has 15 amino acids. CDR3 loop: CASSLIDSTSYEQYF. The CDR3 DNA follows: TGTGCCAGCAGCTTAATAGACAGCACATCCTACGAGCAGTACTTC. Combining the CDR3 with reference TRBV7-2 and TRBJ2-7 gives the whole variable domain GAGVSQSPSNKVTEKGKDVELRCDPISGHTALYWYRQSLGQGLEFLIYFQGNSAPDKSGLPSDRFSAERTGGSVSTLTIQRTQQEDSAVYLCASSLIDSTSYEQYFGPGTRLTVT.

The chain links TRBV5-1 to TRBJ1-1; 12 nucleotides agree with TRBD1. This CDR3 has 17 amino acids. The V and J ends lost 1 base and 0 bases, in that order; junction bases with no gene match: 4. Germline CDR1 reads SGHRS; CDR2 reads YFSETQ. The CDR3 sequence: CASSLLGQGAMNTEAFF. CDR3 in DNA: TGCGCCAGCAGCTTGCTGGGACAGGGGGCAATGAACACTGAAGCTTTCTTT.

The chain carries TRBV6-5 and TRBJ2-2, with D perhaps TRBD2 (5 bases). Germline V gene lookup returns CDR1 MNHEY and CDR2 SVGAGI. Between the trimmed V and J ends, which lost 5 bases and 1 base, there was a span of 11 bases. The CDR3 runs to 15 residues. The CDR3 here is CASSQDGLNTGELFF. The CDR3 DNA is TGTGCCAGCAGTCAGGACGGACTGAACACCGGGGAGCTGTTTTTT.

Concerning this clone: An end of the junction does not agree with germline; a read error may underlie this. This chain joins TRBV19 and TRBJ2-1; TRBD1 agrees at 9 bases. Germline CDR1 is LNHDA and CDR2 is SQIVND (reference sequence). The CDR3 spans 15 residues. The CDR3 region is CASRIGQGRSDEQFF. As DNA, the CDR3 is TGTGCCAGTAGAATAGGACAGGGGAGATCAGATGAGCAGTTCTTC.

The rearrangement joins TRBV5-1 to TRBJ1-6; a weak D match, TRBD1 (5 bases). CDR3 length: 14 amino acids. The germline V gene encodes CDR1 SGHRS and CDR2 YFSETQ. Trimming pared 0 bases from V and 6 bases from J, leaving 7 bases between. The CDR3 loop reads CASSLGQTNSPLHF. The CDR3 bases are TGCGCCAGCAGCTTGGGACAGACTAATTCACCCCTCCACTTT. Full variable domain (missing parts from reference TRBV5-1 and TRBJ1-6): KAGVTQTPRYLIKTRGQQVTLSCSPISGHRSVSWYQQTPGQGLQFLFEYFSETQRNKGNFPGRFSGRQFSNSRSEMNVSTLELGDSALYLCASSLGQTNSPLHFGNGTRLTVT.

The V gene is TRBV4-3, the J gene TRBJ1-6; perhaps TRBD1 as D (5 bases). Germline assignment: CDR1 LGHNA and CDR2 YSLEER. This CDR3 is 15 amino acids long. Between the trimmed V and J ends, which lost 1 base and 9 bases, there was a span of 13 bases. The CDR3 here is CASSQVAGGASPLHF. CDR3 DNA sequence: TGCGCCAGCAGCCAAGTTGCGGGGGGAGCTTCACCCCTCCACTTT.

This chain joins TRBV7-9 and TRBJ2-7, with a tentative D call TRBD1 (7 bases). Trimming left V 2 bases short and J 6 bases short, with 14 bases between. The germline gives CDR1 SEHNR, CDR2 FQNEAQ (reference sequence). This CDR3 has 14 residues. CDR3: CASSLSGGGREQYF. For the CDR3, the DNA is TGTGCCAGCAGCTTATCAGGAGGGGGCCGCGAGCAGTACTTC.

The chain couples TRBV29-1 to TRBJ1-1; 9 positions match TRBD1. Per the germline V gene, CDR1 is SQVTM and CDR2 is ANQGSEA. With V trimmed by 6 bases and J by 1 base, 3 bases remained unmatched. There are 13 residues in the CDR3. The CDR3 bases are TGCAGCGTACAGACAGGGGGGAACACTGAAGCTTTCTTT. Translated, it gives CSVQTGGNTEAFF.

Written as DNA, the CDR3 is TGTGCCAGCAGCCCCCGACAGGGGTTGGGCTCACCCCTCCACTTT. This translates into CASSPRQGLGSPLHF. This chain links TRBV7-6 with TRBJ1-6; TRBD1 aligns across 8 bases. V shed 5 bases and J 10 bases; nucleotides not matched to a gene: 10. Germline V gives CDR1 SGHVS, CDR2 FNYEAQ. The CDR3 loop spans 15 amino acids.